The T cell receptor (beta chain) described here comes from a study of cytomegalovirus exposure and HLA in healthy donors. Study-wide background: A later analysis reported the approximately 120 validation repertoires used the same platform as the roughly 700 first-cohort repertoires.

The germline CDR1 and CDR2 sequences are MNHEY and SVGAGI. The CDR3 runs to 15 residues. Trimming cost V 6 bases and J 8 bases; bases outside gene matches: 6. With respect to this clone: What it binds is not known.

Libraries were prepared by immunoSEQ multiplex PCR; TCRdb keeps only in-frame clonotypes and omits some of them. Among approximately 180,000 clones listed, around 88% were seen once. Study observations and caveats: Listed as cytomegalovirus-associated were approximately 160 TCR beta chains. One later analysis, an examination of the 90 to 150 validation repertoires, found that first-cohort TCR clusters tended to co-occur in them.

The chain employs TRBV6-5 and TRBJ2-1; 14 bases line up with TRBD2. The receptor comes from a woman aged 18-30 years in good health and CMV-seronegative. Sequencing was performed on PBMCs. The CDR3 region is CASRPGTSGSDEQFF. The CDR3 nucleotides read TGTGCCAGCAGGCCCGGGACTAGCGGGAGCGATGAGCAGTTCTTC.